Each of the 5 T cell receptor beta chains below was sequenced from the same sample in a study of regulatory T cells in long-lasting Graves disease. Both iRepertoire HTBI primers and Arm-PCR of CDR3 regions were used to build the TCR beta libraries. Each CDR3 protein is one row after TCRdb ran MiXCR on the multiplex PCR reads. Seen here are under 300,000 distinct CDR3 sequences, around 19% observed once, and the top ten hold about 14%. Time point here: newly diagnosed GD, antithyroid drugs for less than 3 months. The authors made the TCR library using RNA they extracted from PBMCs. The sample was also linked to a second study, of T cells in Graves' hyperthyroidism and ophthalmopathy.

The sequencing here drew on peripheral blood mononuclear cells (PBMCs), taken at new diagnosis, from a patient treated with antithyroid drugs. Source of these receptors: a woman aged 25 to 39 with Graves disease.

This clonotype has at least ten counts. The chain has TRBV7-8 and TRBJ2-1; TRBD1 aligns across 8 bases. The CDR3 runs 14 residues. Germline trimming cut 3 bases from V and 2 bases from J; bases unmatched to any gene: 0. Per germline, CDR1 SGHVS and CDR2 FQNEAQ. The CDR3 here is CASSLTGAYNEQFF. For the CDR3, the DNA is TGTGCCAGCAGCTTGACAGGGGCCTACAATGAGCAGTTCTTC.

This clonotype has at least ten counts. This CDR3 is CSARDKGDTSFGELFF. The CDR3 coding sequence is TGCAGTGCTAGAGATAAGGGGGACACCTCGTTCGGGGAGCTGTTTTTT. The V call is TRBV20-1, the J call TRBJ2-2, with D perhaps matching TRBD1 (6 bases). Trimming took 0 bases from V and 7 from J, leaving 18 bases between them. The germline V gene encodes CDR1 DFQATT and CDR2 SNEGSKA (reference sequence). The CDR3 extends over 16 amino acids.

This clonotype showed up many times. The rearrangement joins TRBV12-3 or TRBV12-4 to TRBJ2-5; TRBD2 matches at 16 bases. Trimming took 5 bases from V and 2 from J; bases not matched to a gene: 8. CDR3 size: 18 residues. CDR3 nucleotides: TGTGCCAGCAGTCCAAGGGGGACTAGCGGGGGGGTACAAGAGACCCAGTACTTC. Translated: CASSPRGTSGGVQETQYF.

J is TRBJ1-6 and V is TRBV20-1; no clear D. The CDR3 length is 19 residues. V was clipped by 1 base and J by 4 bases, with 23 bases between them. From germline, CDR1 is DFQATT and CDR2 SNEGSKA (reference sequence). The chain's CDR3 is CSARAATREGRLYNSPLHF. The CDR3 DNA sequence: TGCAGTGCTAGAGCGGCTACTAGAGAGGGCAGACTGTATAATTCACCCCTCCACTTT.

This clonotype was detected many times. J is TRBJ1-6 and V is TRBV4-1; 8 nucleotides align to TRBD1. The CDR3 length is 16 residues. Germline V gene data show CDR1 as MGHRA and CDR2 as YSYEKL. The J segment lost 8 bases and the V segment lost 0 bases, leaving 6 bases of the junction unmatched. This CDR3 is CASSQDSGQGYSPLHF. The CDR3 bases are TGCGCCAGCAGCCAAGATTCAGGACAGGGATATTCACCCCTCCACTTT.